A selection of T cell receptor beta chains follows, all from one sample in a study of OX40 agonist ivuxolimab in advanced cancers. Sequencing was performed with immunoSEQ multiplex PCR; in TCRdb, only in-frame clones are kept and a portion is missing. The sample lists 70,000 to 90,000 clones, about 88% occurring once. The sequencing used CD4+ or CD8+ T cells sorted from blood, collected in a trial of the OX40 agonist ivuxolimab. These receptors were obtained from an adult with an advanced solid tumor such as melanoma, head and neck, liver or kidney cancer. Both conserved end residues are part of each CDR3. Fields, in order: V gene, J gene, D gene, clone size, CDR3 DNA, CDR3 protein. D genes are given only for firm matches. The listing skips clone size in some rows; elsewhere it reads once, few, many or a size class.

TRBV19	TRBJ2-2	-	few	TGTGCCAGCGACGGGGGGAACACCGGGGAGCTGTTTTTT	CASDGGNTGELFF
TRBV10-1	TRBJ2-2	-	few	TGCGCCAGCAGCCGGGGACCACTCACCGGGGAGCTGTTTTTT	CASSRGPLTGELFF
TRBV14	TRBJ1-1	-	-	TGTGCCAGCAGCCAAGTCAGGGGCCGCCCGGGACGCCCGATGAACACTGAAGCTTTCTTT	CASSQVRGRPGRPMNTEAFF
TRBV11-2	TRBJ1-2	-	-	TGTGCCAGCAGCTTAGATCAAAACTGGATCTATGGCTACACCTTC	CASSLDQNWIYGYTF
TRBV5-1	TRBJ2-2	-	-	TGCGCCAGCAGCTTGGAAGGGGCCGCTGGAGCCGGGGAGCTGTTTTTT	CASSLEGAAGAGELFF
TRBV6-9	TRBJ2-7	TRBD2	once	TGTGCCAGCAGTTACCGAATAGCGGGAAGCTACGAGCAGTACTTC	CASSYRIAGSYEQYF
TRBV25-1	TRBJ2-7	TRBD2	-	TGTGCCAGCAGTGAATTAGGCGGGACTAGGCCCTACGAGCAGTACTTC	CASSELGGTRPYEQYF
TRBV28	TRBJ2-5	-	once	TGTGCCAGCAGTTTCGCCGTCGGGACCCAGTACTTC	CASSFAVGTQYF
TRBV28	TRBJ2-4	-	-	TGTGCCAGCAGGGTGTTCGAGGGAGACATTCAGTACTTC	CASRVFEGDIQYF
TRBV28	TRBJ1-1	-	-	TGTGCCAGCAGTTTAGTCAGAACTGAAGCTTTCTTT	CASSLVRTEAFF
TRBV19	TRBJ2-5	-	-	TGTGCCAGTAGTTTGGGGGGATGGGAGACCCAGTACTTC	CASSLGGWETQYF
TRBV28	TRBJ1-4	-	-	TGTGCCAGCAACCGGGGCATATTGGGTAGCCTGTTTTTT	CASNRGILGSLFF
TRBV18	TRBJ2-4	-	-	TGTGCCAGCTCACCATGGGTCAACAAAAACATTCAGTACTTC	CASSPWVNKNIQYF
TRBV19	TRBJ1-1	-	-	TGTGCCAGTAATGGGCAGGGGATATTGAACACTGAAGCTTTCTTT	CASNGQGILNTEAFF
TRBV6-1	TRBJ2-7	-	-	TGTGCCAGCGGACAGAACTACGAGCAGTACTTC	CASGQNYEQYF
TRBV11-3	TRBJ1-1	-	-	TGTGCCAGCAGCTTAGGGCGGAACACTGAAGCTTTCTTT	CASSLGRNTEAFF